The subject of this entry is one TCR beta chain. In its sample, this clonotype was seen many times. Its antigen is currently not known. Base qualities are not at hand, and no much larger clone is one base apart. Library generation was performed with RT-PCR. Sequenced on an Illumina MiSeq. The raw public data were reprocessed by TCRdb itself: fastp quality trimming at Q25, MiXCR clonotype calling, in-frame beta chains only. Every entry covers one CDR3 protein and lists the most common genes and DNA from its rows. The sample table contains about 700,000 distinct CDR3 sequences; only one count was recorded for 13% to 15% of them. The ten largest clones capture just over 3.5% of the sample. V has 5 bases trimmed and J has 4 bases trimmed; junction bases matching no gene number 8. Including cysteine and phenylalanine, the CDR3 has 16 amino acids. Left in the record is the CDR3 DNA by itself, 48 bases read in frame from the first base. From a lookup of the germline V gene, CDR1 and CDR2 are SGHTA and FQGNSA.

The data were taken from a study (dated by TCRdb to about 2016). The chain couples TRBV7-2 to TRBJ1-2, with 12 bases in between that match TRBD1. The sample taken for sequencing was memory CD4+ T cells from blood. The clonotype comes from a female donor in good health, serving as a healthy control. CDR3 region: CASSQQGTGGGYGYTF. In nucleotide form, the sequence is TGTGCCAGCAGCCAACAAGGGACAGGGGGCGGCTATGGCTACACCTTC. This CDR3, with the reference TRBV7-2 and TRBJ1-2 proteins standing in past its ends, gives the full variable domain GAGVSQSPSNKVTEKGKDVELRCDPISGHTALYWYRQSLGQGLEFLIYFQGNSAPDKSGLPSDRFSAERTGGSVSTLTIQRTQQEDSAVYLCASSQQGTGGGYGYTFGSGTRLTVV.